This TCR beta chain was retrieved from a study of control samples from healthy donors and cancer patients. Sequencing was performed with immunoSEQ multiplex PCR; in TCRdb, only in-frame clones are kept and a portion is missing. The data hold tens of thousands of clones, with over 85% observed a single time. The V and J ends lost 8 bases and 4 bases respectively, with 14 bases between them. The CDR3 is 13 residues long. CDR1 and CDR2 (germline): LGHNT, FRNRAP. The source material was PBMCs. This receptor was identified in a man in his thirties or forties with colorectal cancer. The chain joins TRBV12-5 to TRBJ1-1; no reliable D call. The CDR3 DNA is TGTGCTAGTAGGCTAGGCGGTGCCACTGAAGCTTTCTTT. This sequence encodes CASRLGGATEAFF. Full variable domain (remainder filled in from reference TRBV12-5 and TRBJ1-1): DARVTQTPRHKVTEMGQEVTMRCQPILGHNTVFWYRQTMMQGLELLAYFRNRAPLDDSGMPKDRFSAEMPDATLATLKIQPSEPRDSAVYFCASRLGGATEAFFGQGTRLTVV.